The subject of this entry is one T cell receptor (beta chain). After removal of 4 bases from V and 4 bases from J, the junction contained 3 bases not matched to a gene. There are 15 residues in the CDR3. In germline, CDR1 is SGHRS, CDR2 YFSETQ. The data are from a study of blood T cell repertoires in COVID-19. Adults between roughly 18 and 90 years of age took part from fewer than 30 US areas. Original processing methods: Cell counts per sample came from amplifying reference gene primers. Sequenced by immunoSEQ multiplex PCR; TCRdb stores in-frame clones only, minus some. V and J calls and clone size come straight from that table; D and trimming were deduced from the DNA. This table has about 190,000 clones, more than 75% appearing once.

The specimen sequenced was PBMCs or T cells enriched from blood (not recorded which). The V gene is TRBV5-1, the J gene TRBJ1-6; 9 bases align to TRBD1. This clonotype originated in a woman aged 45-60 years with acute COVID-19. CDR3 sequence reads: CASSPGQGYNSPLHF. DNA of the CDR3: TGCGCCAGCAGCCCAGGACAGGGGTATAATTCACCCCTCCACTTT.